Shown below are 19 T cell receptor beta chains from a single sample sequenced in a study of blood T cells in healthy people across ages. Alongside a J-beta primer mix, a sample-barcoded 5' primer served in a second PCR lasting about 7 to 12 cycles. TCRdb independently ran MiXCR on the 5' RACE reads; one entry per CDR3 protein. Of over 1.5 million distinct CDR3 sequences detected, around half appear once; the ten largest clones hold approximately 2.1%. Sequencing used blood. The receptors come from a woman between 35 and 50 years old in good health.

This clonotype was counted ten times or more. The V and J genes are TRBV6-4 and TRBJ2-5, with 9 positions matching TRBD2. CDR1 is MRHNA, CDR2 SNTAGT, per germline. This CDR3 has 15 amino acids. With 3 bases clipped from V and 1 base from J, the junction kept 3 bases outside the gene matches. The CDR3 bases are TGTGCCAGCAGTGAGGTAGCGGGGGTCCAAGAGACCCAGTACTTC. Its protein is CASSEVAGVQETQYF.

This clonotype was recorded many times. J is TRBJ2-5 and V is TRBV28, with 8 nucleotides matching TRBD2. Germline lookup yields CDR1 MDHEN and CDR2 SYDVKM. Trimming took 5 bases from V and 1 from J; bases not matched to a gene: 3. The CDR3 covers 14 residues. CDR3 bases: TGTGCCAGCAGTCCGGGAGGGTTCCAAGAGACCCAGTACTTC. Translated, it gives CASSPGGFQETQYF.

Concerning this clonotype: With a much larger clone just one base away, this may be a read error. The rearrangement joins TRBV7-8 to TRBJ1-2, with D tentatively TRBD1 (6 bases). CDR3 length: 15 residues. The V gene's germline CDR1 is SGHVS and CDR2 FQNEAQ. CDR3 bases: TGTGCCGGCAGCCCCCGGACAGCGTTGAACTATGGCTACACCTTC. This gives the protein CAGSPRTALNYGYTF.

This sequence joins TRBV2 and TRBJ2-1, with 8 bases identical to TRBD1. The junction had 6 bases not matched to a gene; V was cut back by 5 bases and J by 9 bases. CDR1 and CDR2 from the germline V gene are SNHLY and FYNNEI. The CDR3 contains 13 residues. This chain's CDR3 is CASSSQGTGEQFF. CDR3 nucleotide sequence: TGTGCCAGCAGTTCCCAAGGGACAGGTGAGCAGTTCTTC.

The CDR3 protein is CATSSLQWGNGNNEQFF. The CDR3 coding sequence is TGTGCCACCAGCAGTCTTCAGTGGGGGAATGGAAACAATGAGCAGTTCTTC. The chain employs TRBV15 and TRBJ2-1; D possibly matches TRBD1 or TRBD2 (5 bases each). The germline V and J ends were trimmed by 3 bases and 5 bases, with 20 bases remaining between them. Germline assignment: CDR1 LNHNV and CDR2 YYDKDF (reference sequence). CDR3 length: 17 amino acids.

The chain employs TRBV12-3 or TRBV12-4 and TRBJ2-3; unclear D gene. There are 13 residues in the CDR3. V was cut by 5 bases and J by 4 bases, with 10 bases left in between. CDR3 loop: CASSRLWADTQYF. CDR3 bases: TGTGCCAGCAGTAGATTGTGGGCAGATACGCAGTATTTT.

The rearrangement uses TRBV5-1 and TRBJ2-5; D is tentatively TRBD1 or TRBD2 (5 bases each). The germline gives CDR1 SGHRS, CDR2 YFSETQ. This CDR3 is 13 amino acids long. V was trimmed by 3 bases and J by 9 bases, leaving 15 bases between them. CDR3 loop: CASSYRDGQAQYF. The DNA of the CDR3 is TGCGCCAGCAGCTACCGGGACGGCCAGGCCCAGTACTTC. Using reference TRBV5-1 and TRBJ2-5 for the parts outside the CDR3, the full variable domain is KAGVTQTPRYLIKTRGQQVTLSCSPISGHRSVSWYQQTPGQGLQFLFEYFSETQRNKGNFPGRFSGRQFSNSRSEMNVSTLELGDSALYLCASSYRDGQAQYFGPGTRLLVL.

In this sample, this clonotype turned up a few times. The DNA of the CDR3 is TGCGCCAGCAGCTTGGACAGGGGGCAGTTCTTC. It encodes CASSLDRGQFF. V is TRBV5-1 and J is TRBJ2-1, with 7 bases that match TRBD1. This CDR3 is 11 amino acids long. V lost 0 bases, J lost 12 bases, and 0 bases stayed unmatched. Germline CDR1 is SGHRS and CDR2 is YFSETQ.

The chain links TRBV10-3 to TRBJ2-3; D not certain. The V and J ends lost 6 bases and 2 bases respectively, with 12 bases between them. There are 14 residues in the CDR3. Per germline, CDR1 ENHRY and CDR2 SYGVKD. CDR3 sequence (DNA): TGTGCCATCAGCCCTGACACTTCCACAGATACGCAGTATTTT. Translation: CAISPDTSTDTQYF.

This clonotype was found a few times. This chain links TRBV20-1 with TRBJ2-1; TRBD1 matches at 7 bases. CDR1 and CDR2 (germline): DFQATT, SNEGSKA (reference sequence). The CDR3 is 14 amino acids. V was clipped by 4 bases and J by 7 bases; unmatched bases: 10. CDR3 in amino acids: CSANGQAGGNEQFF. The CDR3 bases are TGCAGTGCTAACGGACAGGCTGGTGGGAATGAGCAGTTCTTC.

This clonotype was seen a handful of times. The chain couples TRBV13 to TRBJ2-5, with D possibly being TRBD1 (6 bases). Trimming stripped 1 base from V and 2 bases from J, with 11 bases between. The CDR3 is 15 amino acids. Per germline, CDR1 PRHDT and CDR2 FYEKMQ (reference sequence). CDR3 sequence (DNA): TGTGCCAGCAGCTTAGTGGGACATAAACAAGAGACCCAGTACTTC. This codes for CASSLVGHKQETQYF.

V usage is TRBV7-2 and J usage is TRBJ2-4; 8 positions agree with TRBD2. V lost 5 bases to trimming and J lost 0 bases; unmatched junction nucleotides: 6. CDR1 is SGHTA, CDR2 FQGNSA, per germline. The CDR3 sequence is 16 residues long. The CDR3 nucleotides read TGTGCCAGCAGCAGAGGACTAGCAGGAGCCAAAAACATTCAGTACTTC. Protein sequence: CASSRGLAGAKNIQYF.

This clonotype has a handful of counts. The rearrangement joins TRBV7-9 to TRBJ2-5; TRBD1 matches at 7 bases. The CDR3 length is 16 residues. The J segment lost 3 bases and the V segment lost 1 base, leaving 8 bases of the junction unmatched. The germline gives CDR1 SEHNR, CDR2 FQNEAQ (reference sequence). CDR3 in amino acids: CASSLGTGGVKETQYF. CDR3 DNA: TGTGCCAGCAGCTTAGGGACAGGCGGCGTGAAAGAGACCCAGTACTTC.

J is TRBJ2-2 and V is TRBV4-2; no firm D call. The CDR3 consists of 14 residues. The germline gives CDR1 LGHNA, CDR2 YNFKEQ. V was pared by 0 bases and J by 3 bases, with 5 bases between. In DNA form, the CDR3 reads TGTGCCAGCAGCCAAGATCAGTACACCGGGGAGCTGTTTTTT. Its translation: CASSQDQYTGELFF.

This clonotype was detected a few times. This chain links TRBV5-1 with TRBJ2-5; D possibly matches TRBD1 or TRBD2 (5 bases each). This CDR3 spans 16 amino acids. The V end was cut by 0 bases, the J end by 5 bases, with 17 bases between. CDR1 and CDR2 (germline): SGHRS, YFSETQ. The CDR3 is CASSLAVAGSTETQYF. For the CDR3, the DNA is TGCGCCAGCAGCTTGGCCGTGGCAGGGAGTACGGAGACCCAGTACTTC.

Only a few counts were recorded for this clonotype. This chain connects TRBV7-9 to TRBJ2-7, with 8 bases fitting TRBD2. V dropped 6 bases and J dropped 4; count of bases not matched to a gene: 5. Germline CDR1 is SEHNR and CDR2 is FQNEAQ (reference sequence). The CDR3 has 13 residues. CDR3: CASSHGGVYEQYF. The CDR3 region has the DNA TGTGCCAGCAGTCACGGGGGGGTTTACGAGCAGTACTTC. Looking up the rest from reference TRBV7-9 and TRBJ2-7 gives the full variable domain: DTGVSQNPRHKITKRGQNVTFRCDPISEHNRLYWYRQTLGQGPEFLTYFQNEAQLEKSRLLSDRFSAERPKGSFSTLEIQRTEQGDSAMYLCASSHGGVYEQYFGPGTRLTVT.

This clonotype was seen at least ten times. The chain is built from TRBV6-2 or TRBV6-3 and TRBJ2-5, with D perhaps matching TRBD1 or TRBD2 (5 bases each). The V gene lost 6 bases and the J gene lost 1 base, with 15 bases spanning the gap. There are 15 residues in the CDR3. Germline V gives CDR1 MNHEY, CDR2 SVGEGT. For the CDR3, the DNA is TGTGCCAGCAGCTTGGGACCCGGGTCCCAAGAGACCCAGTACTTC. Translated, it gives CASSLGPGSQETQYF.

There are a few counts of this clonotype. The V and J genes are TRBV20-1 and TRBJ2-7, with TRBD1 matching over 7 bases. The CDR3 consists of 14 residues. The trim removed 0 bases at V and 6 bases at J, leaving 8 bases unmatched. CDR1 is DFQATT and CDR2 is SNEGSKA in the germline V gene (reference sequence). CDR3 sequence reads: CSARDSDRVGEQYF. CDR3 DNA sequence: TGCAGTGCTAGAGATTCCGACAGGGTAGGCGAGCAGTACTTC.

The gene calls are TRBV7-9 and TRBJ2-7; the D is unclear. V lost 8 bases and J lost 0, with 5 bases in between. CDR1 is SEHNR, CDR2 FQNEAQ, per germline (reference sequence). CDR3 length equals 11 residues. The CDR3 spells CASEISYEQYF. CDR3 nucleotides: TGTGCCAGCGAGATCTCCTACGAGCAGTACTTC.